The 17 T cell receptor beta chains presented below share a single source sample, sequenced in a study of cytomegalovirus exposure and HLA in healthy donors. It was with 60 Vbeta and 13 Jbeta primers that the PCR ran. Data came from immunoSEQ multiplex PCR; TCRdb stores just in-frame clones and leaves some out. Among 250,000 or so clones listed, over 70% were seen once. Sample: PBMCs. The receptor source for this set is an older woman in good health and CMV-seropositive.

V is TRBV29-1 and J is TRBJ1-1, with TRBD1 matching 7 bases. V was clipped by 6 bases and J by 4 bases; unmatched bases: 5. This CDR3 is 12 amino acids long. Germline V gene sequence: CDR1 SQVTM, CDR2 ANQGSEA. The CDR3 DNA is TGCAGCGTCCCGGGACAGTTCACTGAAGCTTTCTTT. As protein: CSVPGQFTEAFF.

The chain has TRBV29-1 and TRBJ1-1; 8 nucleotides align to TRBD1. The CDR3 runs to 15 residues. Germline V lookup: CDR1 SQVTM, CDR2 ANQGSEA. Trimming at V came to 0 bases and at J to 2 bases, leaving 5 bases not matched to a gene. CDR3 coding DNA: TGCAGCGTTGAAGAGGACAGGGCAACCAACACTGAAGCTTTCTTT. This translates into CSVEEDRATNTEAFF. The full variable domain, completed using reference TRBV29-1 and TRBJ1-1, is SAVISQKPSRDICQRGTSLTIQCQVDSQVTMMFWYRQQPGQSLTLIATANQGSEATYESGFVIDKFPISRPNLTFSTLTVSNMSPEDSSIYLCSVEEDRATNTEAFFGQGTRLTVV.

The chain employs TRBV14 and TRBJ2-7, with D possibly being TRBD2 (6 bases). This CDR3 is built from 15 residues. Germline V gives CDR1 SGHDN, CDR2 FVKESK. Deletions cut 0 bases from V and 2 bases from J, with 11 bases between. The CDR3 nucleotides read TGTGCCAGCAGCCAAGAAGCCGCGGGGCCCTACGAGCAGTACTTC. Protein product: CASSQEAAGPYEQYF.

The rearrangement joins TRBV27 to TRBJ2-7; TRBD2 matches at 11 bases. The CDR3 is made up of 14 amino acids. Germline assignment: CDR1 MNHEY and CDR2 SMNVEV (reference sequence). Trimming cost V 4 bases and J 2 bases; bases outside gene matches: 1. The CDR3 DNA follows: TGTGCCAGCAGTTCACTAGCGGGAGCCTACGAGCAGTACTTC. Translated: CASSSLAGAYEQYF.

This sequence joins TRBV19 and TRBJ2-2; possible D gene TRBD1, 6 bases. Trimming cost V 9 bases and J 3 bases, with 11 bases left between them. Germline-derived CDR1 and CDR2 are LNHDA and SQIVND (reference sequence). The CDR3 length is 13 residues. CDR3 nucleotides: TGTGCCAGCAGGGGTTTGGACACCGGGGAGCTGTTTTTT. Translating it yields CASRGLDTGELFF.

The chain recombines TRBV28 with TRBJ1-1; D not resolved. Germline V lookup: CDR1 MDHEN, CDR2 SYDVKM. V gave up 4 bases and J gave up 3 bases, with 6 bases separating them. The CDR3 contains 12 residues. The chain's CDR3 is CASSSGDTEAFF. The CDR3 DNA reads TGTGCCAGCAGTTCCGGGGACACTGAAGCTTTCTTT.

V usage is TRBV2 and J usage is TRBJ2-1, with D perhaps matching TRBD1 (6 bases). Looked up from germline, CDR1 is SNHLY and CDR2 is FYNNEI. Trimming removed 2 bases from V and 7 bases from J, with 15 bases in between. CDR3 length: 15 amino acids. CDR3 in DNA: TGTGCCAGCAGTGAACTGGCACGCCAGGGGAATGAGCAGTTCTTC. Protein product: CASSELARQGNEQFF.

In the case of this clone: One end of the junction is discordant with germline, which a read error may explain. The chain couples TRBV7-9 to TRBJ1-1, with 12 bases identical to TRBD1. The CDR3 totals 17 residues. The germline V gene encodes CDR1 SEHNR and CDR2 FQNEAQ (reference sequence). CDR3 amino acids: CSSSLVGTGGSRTEAFF. The DNA for the CDR3 is TGTTCCAGCAGCTTAGTAGGGACAGGGGGCTCGCGAACTGAAGCTTTCTTT.

V gene TRBV11-2 combines with J gene TRBJ2-7; 10 nucleotides line up with TRBD1. CDR3 length: 14 residues. V lost 1 base and J lost 5; bases outside the gene matches: 2. Germline V CDR1 and CDR2: SGHAT, FQNNGV. This CDR3 is CASSLGQGANEQYF. CDR3 DNA: TGTGCCAGCAGCTTAGGACAGGGGGCGAACGAGCAGTACTTC.

This clone showed up just once. This chain connects TRBV11-2 to TRBJ2-7, with 7 nucleotides matching TRBD2. With V trimmed by 1 base and J by 0 bases, 9 bases remained unmatched. The length of the CDR3 is 17 residues. Germline V lookup: CDR1 SGHAT, CDR2 FQNNGV. CDR3 amino acids: CASSLGSGASGSYEQYF. CDR3 nucleotides: TGTGCCAGCAGCTTAGGTTCCGGCGCTAGCGGCTCCTACGAGCAGTACTTC. Looking up the rest from reference TRBV11-2 and TRBJ2-7 gives the full variable domain: EAGVAQSPRYKIIEKRQSVAFWCNPISGHATLYWYQQILGQGPKLLIQFQNNGVVDDSQLPKDRFSAERLKGVDSTLKIQPAKLEDSAVYLCASSLGSGASGSYEQYFGPGTRLTVT.

This chain links TRBV4-1 with TRBJ1-1; 10 bases fit TRBD1. Trimming removed 2 bases from V and 4 bases from J; junction bases left unmatched: 4. CDR1 is MGHRA, CDR2 YSYEKL, per germline. The CDR3 runs to 15 residues. As DNA, the CDR3 is TGCGCCAGCAGCCAATCGACAGGGGGCATCACTGAAGCTTTCTTT. Translated: CASSQSTGGITEAFF.

The V call is TRBV30, the J call TRBJ2-7; D remains ambiguous. V was trimmed by 1 base and J by 2 bases, leaving 9 bases between them. The CDR3 totals 13 residues. From germline, CDR1 is GTSNPN and CDR2 SVGIG (reference sequence). The chain's CDR3 is CAWSGMSAYEQYF. The CDR3 region has the DNA TGTGCCTGGAGTGGTATGTCAGCCTACGAGCAGTACTTC.

The rearrangement joins TRBV10-3 to TRBJ2-7, with 9 bases aligning to TRBD1. The germline V gene has CDR1 ENHRY and CDR2 SYGVKD. The length of the CDR3 is 16 residues. Unmatched junction bases numbered 8, after V lost 2 bases and J lost 3 bases. The CDR3 is CAISERRGTGFYEQYF. The CDR3 nucleotides are TGTGCCATCAGTGAGCGGCGGGGGACAGGGTTCTACGAGCAGTACTTC.

The table lists this clone with a few counts. The V and J genes are TRBV5-4 and TRBJ1-4; 9 positions match TRBD1. This CDR3 region has 14 residues. Germline loops: CDR1 SGHNT, CDR2 YYREEE (reference sequence). V gave up 3 bases and J gave up 5 bases; unmatched junction bases: 2. CDR3 amino acids: CASSSGTGNEKLFF. The CDR3 DNA is TGTGCCAGCAGCTCCGGGACAGGGAATGAAAAACTGTTTTTT.

Written as DNA, the CDR3 is TGTGCCAGGGACACAGGGAACTTTGGCGAGCAGTACTTC. Amino acid sequence: CARDTGNFGEQYF. This rearrangement joins TRBV19 to TRBJ2-7; a possible D gene is TRBD1 (6 bases). Between the trimmed V and J ends, which lost 9 bases and 6 bases, there was a span of 18 bases. Germline CDR1 LNHDA, CDR2 SQIVND (reference sequence). CDR3 size: 13 residues.

The chain employs TRBV9 and TRBJ1-1; TRBD1 matches at 7 bases. This CDR3 region has 15 residues. Per germline, CDR1 SGDLS and CDR2 YYNGEE. V lost 1 base and J lost 1; bases outside the gene matches: 4. The DNA of the CDR3 is TGTGCCAGCAGCGTAACCGGGACAGCGAACACTGAAGCTTTCTTT. It is translated as CASSVTGTANTEAFF.

V usage is TRBV9 and J usage is TRBJ2-5; a possible D gene is TRBD1 (6 bases). The CDR3 loop spans 14 amino acids. Between the trimmed V and J ends, which lost 4 bases and 1 base, there was a span of 11 bases. Germline V CDR1 and CDR2: SGDLS, YYNGEE. The CDR3 loop is CASSQGPLQETQYF. DNA for the CDR3: TGTGCCAGCAGCCAGGGGCCCCTCCAAGAGACCCAGTACTTC.